This T cell receptor (beta chain) originates from a study of PD-L1 blockade in urothelial cancer. Study-level information: Patients' histories included 0 to 3 prior chemotherapy regimens. Blood drawn 3 weeks (second dose) and 6 weeks after treatment start was analyzed.

As for time point: peripheral blood 6 weeks after treatment start. For each patient, 1 to 8 samples were obtained, pretreatment and on-treatment. PCRs were each spiked with synthetic TCR analog templates. Only in-frame clones appear in the TCRdb table, and some are missing; sequencing was by immunoSEQ multiplex PCR. This table holds around 46,000 clones, roughly four fifths found once. Trimming cost V 2 bases and J 2 bases, with 9 bases left between them. The V gene's germline CDR1 is SGHTA and CDR2 FQGNSA. The CDR3 length is 14 residues. V and J are TRBV7-2 and TRBJ1-2; a weak D match, TRBD1 (6 bases). The input for sequencing was PBMCs, taken around atezolizumab (anti-PD-L1) treatment. This receptor was obtained from a man aged 55 to 70 with urothelial cancer. CDR3 in amino acids: CASSLSQGNYGYTF. The CDR3 DNA sequence: TGTGCCAGCAGCTTATCACAGGGAAACTATGGCTACACCTTC.